Listed here are 20 T cell receptor beta chains from one sample, sequenced in a study of control samples from healthy donors and cancer patients. Libraries were prepared by immunoSEQ multiplex PCR; TCRdb keeps only in-frame clonotypes and omits some of them. This table holds roughly 170,000 clones, about 91% found once. Sequencing input: blood. The receptors were sampled from a woman in her twenties or thirties in good health.

There are a few counts of this clone. V is TRBV19 and J is TRBJ2-1, with D perhaps given as TRBD1 or TRBD2 (5 bases each). V gave up 5 bases and J gave up 7 bases, with 21 bases separating them. Germline V gives CDR1 LNHDA, CDR2 SQIVND (reference sequence). CDR3 length equals 16 residues. The CDR3 reads CASSEDRGGARNEQFF. The CDR3 DNA is TGTGCCAGTAGTGAAGATCGGGGCGGAGCTCGGAATGAGCAGTTCTTC.

The J gene is TRBJ2-7, the V gene TRBV2; 11 bases fit TRBD1. The CDR3 consists of 14 residues. V shed 4 bases and J 3 bases; nucleotides not matched to a gene: 2. In germline, CDR1 is SNHLY, CDR2 FYNNEI. The CDR3 nucleotides are TGTGCCAGCAGTGCAGGGACAGGGGGCTACGAGCAGTACTTC. Its protein product is CASSAGTGGYEQYF.

The chain joins TRBV29-1 to TRBJ1-2; no clear D. From germline, CDR1 is SQVTM and CDR2 ANQGSEA. The ends were cut back, 2 bases at V and 4 bases at J, with 14 bases in the middle. CDR3 length: 14 residues. CDR3 coding DNA: TGCAGCGTTGAATCTGACTTCTCCCTCTATGGCTACACCTTC. It translates to CSVESDFSLYGYTF.

The chain is built from TRBV12-3 or TRBV12-4 and TRBJ1-5, with D uncertain. The CDR3 covers 13 residues. V shed 4 bases and J shed 5 bases, with 9 bases lying between them. The CDR3 nucleotides read TGTGCCAGCAGTTCTGATATCGATCAGCCCCAGCATTTT. Amino acid sequence: CASSSDIDQPQHF.

This clone was counted once. The chain has TRBV6-6 and TRBJ1-4; perhaps TRBD1 as D (6 bases). Germline CDR1 and CDR2: MNHNY and SVGAGI (reference sequence). With 5 bases removed from V and 0 bases from J, the gap between germline ends came to 13 bases. The length of the CDR3 is 16 residues. DNA for the CDR3: TGTGCCAGCAGTCAGGGGACCAAGACAACTAATGAAAAACTGTTTTTT. Protein sequence: CASSQGTKTTNEKLFF.

The rearrangement uses TRBV5-1 and TRBJ2-7; D gene unclear. The CDR3 spans 12 residues. Per germline, CDR1 SGHRS and CDR2 YFSETQ. V shed 10 bases and J shed 1 base, with 12 bases lying between them. The CDR3 loop reads CALSTESYEQYV. The CDR3 DNA follows: TGCGCCCTCTCGACGGAATCCTACGAGCAGTACGTC.

V usage is TRBV3-1 (or the pseudogene TRBV3-2) and J usage is TRBJ1-2, with a tentative D call TRBD1 (5 bases). The CDR3 sequence is 15 residues long. Per germline, CDR1 LGHDT and CDR2 YNNKEL (reference sequence). The V end was cut by 4 bases, the J end by 4 bases, with 16 bases between. CDR3 bases: TGTGCCAGCAGCCGGGCCCAGGGAACGTCCTATGGCTACACCTTC. Translation gives CASSRAQGTSYGYTF.

J is TRBJ1-1 and V is TRBV6-4; possibly TRBD1 for D (5 bases). With 4 bases removed from V and 2 bases from J, the gap between germline ends came to 14 bases. Germline lookup yields CDR1 MRHNA and CDR2 SNTAGT. CDR3 length equals 15 residues. The CDR3 sequence: CASSVEGLGNTEAFF. In DNA form, the CDR3 reads TGTGCCAGCAGTGTAGAGGGACTGGGCAACACTGAAGCTTTCTTT.

This sequence joins TRBV3-1 (or the pseudogene TRBV3-2) and TRBJ1-2, with 9 bases matching TRBD1. The germline V gene encodes CDR1 LGHDT and CDR2 YNNKEL (reference sequence). V trimming: 4 bases; J trimming: 7 bases; junction bases outside the gene matches: 7. The CDR3 is made up of 14 amino acids. This CDR3 reads CASSPFTGGGGYTF. DNA for the CDR3: TGTGCCAGCAGCCCCTTTACAGGGGGCGGTGGCTACACCTTC.

The V call is TRBV7-9, the J call TRBJ2-5, with no clear D. V dropped 2 bases and J dropped 5 bases, with 3 bases sitting between them. The germline gives CDR1 SEHNR, CDR2 FQNEAQ (reference sequence). The CDR3 length is 11 residues. The CDR3 sequence is CASSLMETQYF. The CDR3 bases are TGTGCCAGCAGCTTAATGGAGACCCAGTACTTC.

This chain links TRBV28 with TRBJ2-7; 7 nucleotides align to TRBD2. V shed 6 bases, J shed 0 bases, and the junction held 8 bases outside the gene matches. The CDR3 covers 15 residues. Germline V gives CDR1 MDHEN, CDR2 SYDVKM. The CDR3 nucleotides read TGTGCCAGCAGCCCACTAGCGCCCAGCTCCTACGAGCAGTACTTC. This translates into CASSPLAPSSYEQYF.

The chain has TRBV10-1 and TRBJ2-7; D may be TRBD1 (5 bases). Per the germline V gene, CDR1 is WNHNN and CDR2 is SYGVQD (reference sequence). The CDR3 sequence is 14 residues long. Trimming removed 5 bases at V and 4 bases at J, with 15 bases between. The CDR3 DNA sequence: TGCGCCAGCAGTAATAAGGGGTCTGGGTACGAGCAGTACGTC. Translation gives CASSNKGSGYEQYV.

The V and J genes are TRBV2 and TRBJ2-3; TRBD2 agrees at 13 bases. The CDR3 extends over 15 amino acids. Germline CDR1 reads SNHLY; CDR2 reads FYNNEI. After removal of 5 bases from V and 3 bases from J, the junction contained 2 bases not matched to a gene. The CDR3 nucleotides are TGTGCCAGCAGTCTGACTAGCGGGGGGACAGATACGCAGTATTTT. This translates into CASSLTSGGTDTQYF. The full variable domain, its missing parts supplied by reference TRBV2 and TRBJ2-3, is EPEVTQTPSHQVTQMGQEVILRCVPISNHLYFYWYRQILGQKVEFLVSFYNNEISEKSEIFDDQFSVERPDGSNFTLKIRSTKLEDSAMYFCASSLTSGGTDTQYFGPGTRLTVL.

This chain joins TRBV12-3 or TRBV12-4 and TRBJ2-7; D remains unclear. This CDR3 region has 13 residues. Deletions cut 1 base from V and 6 bases from J, with 10 bases between. The CDR3 coding sequence is TGTGCCAGCAGTTTAGGGCCCCGTAGCGAGCAGTACGTC. Its translation is CASSLGPRSEQYV.

This chain joins TRBV28 and TRBJ1-5; a possible D gene is TRBD1 (5 bases). This CDR3 has 16 residues. CDR1 is MDHEN, CDR2 SYDVKM, per germline. V was trimmed by 7 bases and J by 0 bases, leaving 16 bases between them. CDR3 protein: CASTPQGAYSNQPQHF. The DNA of the CDR3 is TGTGCCAGCACTCCTCAGGGTGCATATAGCAATCAGCCCCAGCATTTT.

The chain recombines TRBV24-1 with TRBJ1-6; no clear D gene. In germline, CDR1 is KGHDR, CDR2 SFDVKD. Trimming cost V 3 bases and J 7 bases, with 9 bases left between them. This CDR3 region has 14 residues. The DNA for the CDR3 is TGTGCCACCAGTGATACGTCGGGGAATTCACCCCTCCACTTT. This translates into CATSDTSGNSPLHF.

The V call is TRBV4-2, the J call TRBJ2-1, with D unresolved. The CDR3 runs 15 residues. Germline V gene data show CDR1 as LGHNA and CDR2 as YNFKEQ. Trimming left V 1 base short and J 0 bases short, with 7 bases between. The CDR3 reads CASSQAISSYNEQFF. The DNA for the CDR3 is TGTGCCAGCAGCCAAGCGATTAGCTCCTACAATGAGCAGTTCTTC.

V is TRBV7-9 and J is TRBJ2-5; D is undetermined. Germline V gene sequence: CDR1 SEHNR, CDR2 FQNEAQ (reference sequence). This CDR3 has 15 residues. The V and J ends lost 0 bases and 2 bases respectively, with 10 bases between them. CDR3 nucleotides: TGTGCCAGCAGCTTAGCGCTCGGCGAACAAGAGACCCAGTACTTC. Translating gives CASSLALGEQETQYF.

V is TRBV5-1 and J is TRBJ2-2; D unresolved. CDR3 length equals 13 residues. The V end was cut by 1 base, the J end by 7 bases, with 8 bases between. Per the germline V gene, CDR1 is SGHRS and CDR2 is YFSETQ. In nucleotides, the CDR3 is TGCGCCAGCAGCTTGTTTATGGGCGGGGAGCTGTTTTTT. This codes for CASSLFMGGELFF.

The genes are TRBV3-1 (or the pseudogene TRBV3-2) and TRBJ2-2; 9 bases align to TRBD2. Germline V lookup: CDR1 LGHDT, CDR2 YNNKEL (reference sequence). The junction had 4 bases not matched to a gene; V was cut back by 0 bases and J by 2 bases. The CDR3 runs 17 residues. Here the CDR3 reads CASSQEAGGLNTGELFF. The CDR3 DNA reads TGTGCCAGCAGCCAAGAAGCGGGAGGTTTAAACACCGGGGAGCTGTTTTTT.